The 24 T cell receptor beta chains below were found in one sample sequenced in a study of T cells in Graves' hyperthyroidism and ophthalmopathy. RNA transcripts gave rise to amplified TCR beta CDR3 regions. An initial round of RT-PCR targeting the TCR CDR3 relied on the HTBI primer set. MiXCR, applied by TCRdb to the multiplex PCR reads, yields one record per CDR3 protein. Found here are about 570,000 distinct CDR3 sequences, just over 45% of them singletons; the top ten hold 15% to 20%. The sample was peripheral blood or thyroid tissue (not recorded which). All receptors derive from an adult woman with Graves' disease, either hyperthyroidism or ophthalmopathy (not recorded which).

This clonotype was found once. This chain joins TRBV20-1 and TRBJ1-2, with a tentative D call TRBD1 (5 bases). Between the trimmed V and J ends, which lost 5 bases and 8 bases, there was a span of 15 bases. This CDR3 comprises 12 residues. Germline loops: CDR1 DFQATT, CDR2 SNEGSKA (reference sequence). The CDR3 spells CSAHGGSSGYTF. The CDR3, as DNA: TGCAGTGCTCATGGGGGGTCGTCGGGCTACACCTTC.

This clonotype showed up many times. The V call is TRBV13, the J call TRBJ2-5, with 8 bases fitting TRBD1. Germline-derived CDR1 and CDR2 are PRHDT and FYEKMQ (reference sequence). CDR3 length equals 15 residues. V shed 5 bases and J 4 bases; nucleotides not matched to a gene: 9. CDR3 sequence reads: CASSPRTGSGETQYF. The CDR3 nucleotides are TGTGCCAGCAGCCCGCGGACAGGGTCGGGAGAGACCCAGTACTTC. Full variable domain (missing parts from reference TRBV13 and TRBJ2-5): AAGVIQSPRHLIKEKRETATLKCYPIPRHDTVYWYQQGPGQDPQFLISFYEKMQSDKGSIPDRFSAQQFSDYHSELNMSSLELGDSALYFCASSPRTGSGETQYFGPGTRLLVL.

The chain is built from TRBV4-1 and TRBJ1-4; tentative D call: TRBD1 (5 bases). Germline V CDR1 and CDR2: MGHRA, YSYEKL. CDR3 size: 13 residues. V was cut by 8 bases and J by 8 bases, with 15 bases left in between. CDR3 region: CASCHRGGEKLFF. DNA of the CDR3: TGCGCCAGCTGTCACCGGGGGGGAGAAAAACTGTTTTTT.

The rearrangement joins TRBV27 to TRBJ1-1; weak D call: TRBD1 (6 bases). Germline V lookup: CDR1 MNHEY, CDR2 SMNVEV (reference sequence). The V gene lost 6 bases and the J gene lost 12 bases, with 26 bases spanning the gap. The CDR3 totals 15 residues. The CDR3 spells CASRAARGDGGKSFF. In DNA, the CDR3 is TGTGCCAGCAGGGCAGCGAGGGGGGACGGGGGTAAATCTTTCTTT.

The J gene is TRBJ1-1, the V gene TRBV2; D may be TRBD1 (5 bases). Per germline, CDR1 SNHLY and CDR2 FYNNEI. V lost 6 bases and J 0 bases, leaving 20 bases between the germline ends. This CDR3 contains 17 residues. CDR3 sequence (DNA): TGTGCCAGCAGGCCACCGGGACTAGCGGGAGTGAACACTGAAGCTTTCTTT. Translation gives CASRPPGLAGVNTEAFF.

This clonotype came up many times. The chain couples TRBV6-5 to TRBJ1-4, with 8 bases identical to TRBD1. The CDR3 loop spans 18 amino acids. Germline V CDR1 and CDR2: MNHEY, SVGAGI. Unmatched junction bases numbered 12, after V lost 0 bases and J lost 6 bases. DNA for the CDR3: TGTGCCAGCAGTTACTCCGTGACAGGGGCCCCCCAGGATGAAAAACTGTTTTTT. It translates to CASSYSVTGAPQDEKLFF.

The V gene is TRBV25-1, the J gene TRBJ2-5; either TRBD1 or TRBD2 may supply D (5 bases each). Germline V gene sequence: CDR1 MGHDK, CDR2 SYGVNS. The CDR3 contains 13 residues. The V end lost 7 bases, the J end lost 5 bases, and 14 bases lay between the germline ends. The DNA of the CDR3 is TGTGCCAGCACCCGGCACGGGGCGGAGACCCAGTACTTC. Protein product: CASTRHGAETQYF.

A remark on this clonotype: One end of the junction is discordant with germline, which a read error may explain. This rearrangement joins TRBV15 to TRBJ2-7; 7 bases line up with TRBD2. The CDR3 sequence is 16 residues long. CDR1 is LNHNV and CDR2 is YYDKDF in the germline V gene (reference sequence). In DNA, the CDR3 is TGTGCCGCCAGCAGCTTGCGGGCTAGCGGACCCTACGAGCAGTACTTC. Amino acids: CAASSLRASGPYEQYF.

This clonotype was detected ten times or more. V gene TRBV5-6 combines with J gene TRBJ1-1; 7 nucleotides line up with TRBD1. Germline trimming cut 4 bases from V and 0 bases from J; bases unmatched to any gene: 9. Germline V CDR1 and CDR2: SGHDT, YYEEEE. This CDR3 spans 16 amino acids. The CDR3: CASSRDSVSMNTEAFF. In nucleotides, the CDR3 is TGTGCCAGCAGCCGGGACAGCGTTTCCATGAACACTGAAGCTTTCTTT.

This clonotype occurred once. The rearrangement uses TRBV19 and TRBJ2-5; 14 bases fit TRBD2. Germline V lookup: CDR1 LNHDA, CDR2 SQIVND (reference sequence). The CDR3 loop spans 17 amino acids. The V segment lost 4 bases and the J segment 4 bases; nucleotides outside the gene matches: 8. The CDR3 region is CASSTRTSGRSRETQYF. Written as DNA, the CDR3 is TGTGCCAGTAGTACCAGGACTAGCGGGAGGTCTCGAGAGACCCAGTACTTC.

This clonotype was counted ten times or more. The chain recombines TRBV12-3 or TRBV12-4 with TRBJ1-2, with 10 bases fitting TRBD1. The trim removed 5 bases at V and 3 bases at J, leaving 3 bases unmatched. The CDR3 contains 14 residues. CDR3 coding DNA: TGTGCCAGCAGTCTGGGACAGGGGTACTATGGCTACACCTTC. Translated: CASSLGQGYYGYTF.

This chain uses TRBV7-3 with TRBJ2-2, with D maybe TRBD2 (6 bases). Deletions cut 5 bases from V and 6 bases from J, with 13 bases between. CDR3 length equals 14 residues. Germline V gene lookup returns CDR1 SGHTA and CDR2 FQGTGA. The CDR3 sequence is CASSPLARSGELFF. The CDR3 DNA reads TGTGCCAGCAGCCCCCTAGCGCGGTCCGGGGAGCTGTTTTTT.

This clonotype was counted only a few times. This chain connects TRBV7-2 to TRBJ1-6; no clear D gene. The V gene's germline CDR1 is SGHTA and CDR2 FQGNSA. The V gene lost 0 bases and the J gene lost 7 bases, with 13 bases spanning the gap. The CDR3 has 16 residues. For the CDR3, the DNA is TGTGCCAGCAGCTTAGCGACGCGGGGATTCAATTCACCCCTCCACTTT. Translation gives CASSLATRGFNSPLHF.

In its sample, this clonotype was seen many times. V gene TRBV10-3 combines with J gene TRBJ1-1, with D possibly matching TRBD1 (6 bases). From germline, CDR1 is ENHRY and CDR2 SYGVKD. V lost 9 bases and J 0 bases, leaving 14 bases between the germline ends. The CDR3 consists of 14 residues. CDR3 coding DNA: TGTGCCATGGCAGGGGACGGGGTGAACACTGAAGCTTTCTTT. Encoded protein: CAMAGDGVNTEAFF.

The chain joins TRBV7-2 to TRBJ2-5, with TRBD2 identical over 11 bases. CDR3 length: 16 amino acids. CDR1 and CDR2 from the germline V gene are SGHTA and FQGNSA. With 5 bases clipped from V and 4 bases from J, the junction kept 9 bases outside the gene matches. The chain's CDR3 is CASSRGIAGGIETQYF. The CDR3 DNA reads as TGTGCCAGCAGCCGGGGCATAGCGGGAGGGATAGAGACCCAGTACTTC. Together with reference TRBV7-2 and TRBJ2-5, the CDR3 gives the full variable domain: GAGVSQSPSNKVTEKGKDVELRCDPISGHTALYWYRQSLGQGLEFLIYFQGNSAPDKSGLPSDRFSAERTGGSVSTLTIQRTQQEDSAVYLCASSRGIAGGIETQYFGPGTRLLVL.

The chain links TRBV20-1 to TRBJ1-2; D remains ambiguous. The germline CDR1 and CDR2 sequences are DFQATT and SNEGSKA (reference sequence). There are 14 residues in the CDR3. The ends were cut back, 2 bases at V and 4 bases at J, with 14 bases in the middle. The CDR3 spells CSARKRVRIYGYTF. The CDR3 bases are TGCAGTGCTAGAAAAAGGGTCCGGATCTATGGCTACACCTTC.

In its sample, this clonotype was seen many times. The chain links TRBV7-8 to TRBJ1-5; perhaps TRBD1 as D (5 bases). Germline CDR1 is SGHVS and CDR2 is FQNEAQ. Trimming shortened V by 5 bases and J by 3 bases, and 14 bases separated the two germline ends. The CDR3 contains 15 residues. The CDR3 nucleotides are TGTGCCAGCAGCCTATACCGGGGCCTCAATCAGCCCCAGCATTTT. Translated: CASSLYRGLNQPQHF.

The V and J genes are TRBV10-3 and TRBJ2-2; no clear D gene. Germline V gene sequence: CDR1 ENHRY, CDR2 SYGVKD. The V end was cut by 6 bases, the J end by 4 bases, with 9 bases between. The CDR3 is 13 amino acids. Here the CDR3 reads CAISTDRTGELFF. The CDR3 bases are TGTGCCATCAGCACGGACCGCACCGGGGAGCTGTTTTTT.

V usage is TRBV24-1 and J usage is TRBJ2-5; 7 positions match TRBD1. CDR1 is KGHDR, CDR2 SFDVKD, per germline. Trimming cost V 4 bases and J 10 bases; bases outside gene matches: 8. This CDR3 is built from 13 residues. The CDR3 bases are TGTGCCACCAGTGAACTAGACAGGGACAGCCAGTACTTC. Its translation: CATSELDRDSQYF.

This clonotype was counted at least ten times. The chain carries TRBV20-1 and TRBJ1-2; perhaps TRBD1 as D (6 bases). This CDR3 is built from 14 residues. Trimming pared 2 bases from V and 6 bases from J, leaving 16 bases between. The V gene's germline CDR1 is DFQATT and CDR2 SNEGSKA (reference sequence). In DNA form, the CDR3 reads TGCAGTGCTAGACTCCCGGGGGCCAGGGATGGCTACACCTTC. It is translated as CSARLPGARDGYTF.

Many counts were recorded for this clonotype. This chain uses TRBV20-1 with TRBJ2-7, with D unresolved. V lost 4 bases and J 0 bases, leaving 10 bases between the germline ends. The CDR3 length is 13 residues. Germline values: CDR1 DFQATT, CDR2 SNEGSKA (reference sequence). The CDR3 DNA is TGCAGTGCTACCCAGAGGAGCTCCTACGAGCAGTACTTC. Translated, it gives CSATQRSSYEQYF.

This clonotype was recorded at least ten times. CDR3: CASSLQKGGTEAFF. In nucleotides, the CDR3 is TGTGCCAGCAGCTTACAGAAGGGGGGCACTGAAGCTTTCTTT. The rearrangement uses TRBV7-9 and TRBJ1-1; D is possibly TRBD1 (6 bases). V was trimmed by 2 bases and J by 4 bases, leaving 11 bases between them. The length of the CDR3 is 14 residues. Germline-derived CDR1 and CDR2 are SEHNR and FQNEAQ (reference sequence).

With respect to this clonotype: It is unclear where the CDR3 begins or ends on the DNA, so no DNA is shown, and the CDR3 is as TCRdb lists it. J is TRBJ2-2 and V is TRBV20-1. Looked up from germline, CDR1 is DFQATT and CDR2 is SNEGSKA (reference sequence). With termini counted, the CDR3 has 11 amino acids. The CDR3 is CSARVVGSCFF.

This clonotype was seen at least ten times. The CDR3 DNA follows: TGTGCCAGCAGCCCCAGACTGGGGGAGACCCAGTACTTC. Its translation is CASSPRLGETQYF. This sequence joins TRBV11-2 and TRBJ2-5; D uncertain. Germline CDR1 is SGHAT and CDR2 is FQNNGV. V lost 5 bases and J lost 5, with 12 bases in between. The CDR3 spans 13 residues.